These 10 T cell receptor beta chains came from one sample sequenced in a study of post-analysis software for immune sequencing data. General study findings and limits: Included in a set of about five TRBV segments more frequent in patients than controls were TRBV5-6, TRBV5-1 and TRBV20-1.

These TCRs' antigens remain unknown. Every TCR beta cDNA library bore unique molecular identifiers. TCRdb called the PCR reads again in MiXCR, with one record for every CDR3 protein. The sample contains 450,000 or so distinct CDR3 sequences, approximately 46% of which appear only once. Sequenced material: blood. Every receptor here comes from a girl aged 10 to 17 with multiple sclerosis.

CDR3 sequence: CSARPVTSYNEQFF. The CDR3 bases are TGCAGTGCTAGACCTGTGACCTCCTACAATGAGCAGTTCTTC. The chain carries TRBV20-1 and TRBJ2-1; D gene ambiguous. Germline V gene data show CDR1 as DFQATT and CDR2 as SNEGSKA (reference sequence). V shed 2 bases and J shed 0 bases, with 8 bases lying between them. The CDR3 covers 14 residues.

This clonotype came up a few times. The DNA for the CDR3 is TGCAGTGCTAGAGATTTTGACATCCTGGAGACCCAGTACTTC. Protein: CSARDFDILETQYF. V is TRBV20-1 and J is TRBJ2-5; D is ambiguous. Looked up from germline, CDR1 is DFQATT and CDR2 is SNEGSKA (reference sequence). This CDR3 comprises 14 residues. Trimming stripped 0 bases from V and 5 bases from J, with 13 bases between.

V and J are TRBV2 and TRBJ2-7; 7 bases fit TRBD1. Germline V lookup: CDR1 SNHLY, CDR2 FYNNEI. The CDR3 length is 14 residues. The trim removed 6 bases at V and 4 bases at J, leaving 9 bases unmatched. CDR3 nucleotide sequence: TGTGCCAGCAGGGGATTGGACAGGCCTTACGAGCAGTACTTC. Amino acids: CASRGLDRPYEQYF.

The chain joins TRBV2 to TRBJ2-1, with 11 bases that match TRBD1. Trimming at V came to 6 bases and at J to 2 bases, leaving 3 bases not matched to a gene. The CDR3 contains 15 residues. Germline-derived CDR1 and CDR2 are SNHLY and FYNNEI. The CDR3 here is CASRTGQGAYNEQFF. The CDR3, as DNA: TGTGCCAGCAGGACGGGACAGGGGGCCTACAATGAGCAGTTCTTC. The whole variable domain, remainder taken from reference TRBV2 and TRBJ2-1, is EPEVTQTPSHQVTQMGQEVILRCVPISNHLYFYWYRQILGQKVEFLVSFYNNEISEKSEIFDDQFSVERPDGSNFTLKIRSTKLEDSAMYFCASRTGQGAYNEQFFGPGTRLTVL.

A remark on this clonotype: An end of the junction differs from the germline gene, which may be a read error. The V and J genes are TRBV18 and TRBJ2-6; TRBD1 matches at 7 bases. The CDR3 has 16 residues. Germline V gene data show CDR1 as KGHSH and CDR2 as LQKENI. The CDR3 sequence: CAGSPRQGAGANVLTF. The CDR3 nucleotides are TGTGCCGGCTCACCTCGACAGGGAGCGGGGGCCAACGTCCTGACTTTC.

V gene TRBV27 combines with J gene TRBJ1-1; D unresolved. The ends were cut back, 6 bases at V and 7 bases at J, with 12 bases in the middle. Germline V gene data show CDR1 as MNHEY and CDR2 as SMNVEV (reference sequence). The CDR3 covers 12 residues. The CDR3 sequence is CASRPNSYEAFF. The CDR3 DNA reads as TGTGCCAGCAGACCGAACAGCTATGAAGCTTTCTTT.

This clonotype has more than one count but fewer than ten. The gene calls are TRBV7-6 and TRBJ1-2; TRBD1 matches at 8 bases. With V trimmed by 6 bases and J by 5 bases, 14 bases remained unmatched. The CDR3 has 16 amino acids. CDR1 and CDR2 (germline): SGHVS, FNYEAQ. The CDR3 bases are TGTGCCAGCAGTCAATATGGCGGGACAGGCGAGTATGGCTACACCTTC. Protein: CASSQYGGTGEYGYTF.

This clonotype has a handful of counts. This chain connects TRBV20-1 to TRBJ2-1; TRBD2 aligns across 9 bases. Trimming cost V 3 bases and J 7 bases; bases outside gene matches: 13. The CDR3 spans 16 residues. Germline loops: CDR1 DFQATT, CDR2 SNEGSKA (reference sequence). CDR3 nucleotides: TGCAGTGCTAGGACGTTAGCGGGAGCCCTGGGGAATGAGCAGTTCTTC. It translates to CSARTLAGALGNEQFF.

V gene TRBV29-1 combines with J gene TRBJ2-3; TRBD2 matches 9 bases. V trimming: 6 bases; J trimming: 5 bases; junction bases outside the gene matches: 12. CDR3 length equals 15 residues. The germline gives CDR1 SQVTM, CDR2 ANQGSEA. The CDR3: CSVLVAGGPKDTQYF. The CDR3 DNA reads as TGCAGCGTCCTAGTGGCGGGAGGGCCGAAAGATACGCAGTATTTT.

This sequence joins TRBV6-5 and TRBJ2-5, with D possibly being TRBD1 (6 bases). Deletions cut 5 bases from V and 1 base from J, with 11 bases between. This CDR3 has 14 amino acids. From germline, CDR1 is MNHEY and CDR2 SVGAGI. The CDR3 spells CASSASDSQETQYF. The CDR3 coding sequence is TGTGCCAGCAGTGCCTCGGACAGCCAAGAGACCCAGTACTTC.